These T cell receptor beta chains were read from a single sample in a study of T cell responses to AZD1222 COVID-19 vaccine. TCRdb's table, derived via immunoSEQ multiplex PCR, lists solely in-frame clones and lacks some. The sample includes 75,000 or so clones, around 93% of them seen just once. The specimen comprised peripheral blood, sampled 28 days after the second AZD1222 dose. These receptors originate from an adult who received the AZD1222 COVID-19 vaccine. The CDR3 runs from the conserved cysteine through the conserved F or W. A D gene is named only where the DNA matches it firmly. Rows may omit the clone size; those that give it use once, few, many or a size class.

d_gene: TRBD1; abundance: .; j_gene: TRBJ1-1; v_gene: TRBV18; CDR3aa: CASSLYRGQDTEAFF; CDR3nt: TGTGCCAGCTCACTTTACAGGGGGCAGGACACTGAAGCTTTCTTT
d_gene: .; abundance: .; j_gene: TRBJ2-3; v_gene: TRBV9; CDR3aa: CASSVGGTDTQYF; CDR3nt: TGTGCCAGCAGCGTAGGAGGGACAGATACGCAGTATTTT
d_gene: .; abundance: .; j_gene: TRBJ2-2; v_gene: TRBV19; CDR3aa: CASSIVDTGELFF; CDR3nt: TGTGCCAGTAGTATAGTTGACACCGGGGAGCTGTTTTTT
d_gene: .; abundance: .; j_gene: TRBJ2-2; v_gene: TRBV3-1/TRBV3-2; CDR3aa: CASSEGWGTGELFF; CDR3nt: TGTGCCAGCAGTGAAGGGTGGGGAACCGGGGAGCTGTTTTTT
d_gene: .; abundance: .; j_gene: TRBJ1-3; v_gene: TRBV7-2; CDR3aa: CASSLAGAAAGNTIYF; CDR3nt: TGTGCCAGCAGCTTAGCGGGGGCGGCAGCTGGAAACACCATATATTTT
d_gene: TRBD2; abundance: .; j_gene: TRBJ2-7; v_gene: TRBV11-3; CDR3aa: CASSPGGASDEQYF; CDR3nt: TGTGCCAGCAGCCCCGGGGGGGCTAGCGACGAGCAGTACTTC
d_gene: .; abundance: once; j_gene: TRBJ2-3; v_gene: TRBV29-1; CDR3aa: CSVAGTGSDTQYF; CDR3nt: TGCAGCGTTGCCGGAACCGGGTCAGATACGCAGTATTTT
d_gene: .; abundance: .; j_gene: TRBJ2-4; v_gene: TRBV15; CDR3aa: CATSSDLGKAKNIQYF; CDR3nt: TGTGCCACCAGCAGCGATCTCGGGAAGGCCAAAAACATTCAGTACTTC
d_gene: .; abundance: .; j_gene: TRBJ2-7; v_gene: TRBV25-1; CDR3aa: CASSDRTGNDEQYF; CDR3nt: TGTGCCAGCAGTGATCGTACAGGGAACGACGAGCAGTACTTC
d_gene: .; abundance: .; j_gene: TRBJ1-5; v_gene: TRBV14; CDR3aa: CASSQGTGGGQPQHF; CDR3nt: TGTGCCAGCAGCCAAGGGACGGGGGGCGGACAGCCCCAGCATTTT
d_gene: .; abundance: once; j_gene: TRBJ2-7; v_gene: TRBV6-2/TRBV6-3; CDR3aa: CASSYAPSYEQYF; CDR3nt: TGTGCCAGCAGTTACGCACCCTCCTACGAGCAGTACTTC
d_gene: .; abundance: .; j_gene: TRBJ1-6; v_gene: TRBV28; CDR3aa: CASSLWNSPLHF; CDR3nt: TGTGCCAGCAGTTTATGGAATTCACCCCTCCACTTT
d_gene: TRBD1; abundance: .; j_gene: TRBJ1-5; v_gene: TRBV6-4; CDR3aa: CASSPRDRGLQPQHF; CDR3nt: TGTGCCAGCAGTCCCCGGGACAGGGGTTTGCAGCCCCAGCATTTT
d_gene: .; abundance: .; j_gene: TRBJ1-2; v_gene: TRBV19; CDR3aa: CATTDHRANYGYTF; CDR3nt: TGTGCCACCACGGACCACAGGGCGAACTATGGCTACACCTTC
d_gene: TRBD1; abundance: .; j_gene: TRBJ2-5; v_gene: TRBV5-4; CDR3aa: CASSGWDRGQMETQYF; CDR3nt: TGTGCCAGCAGCGGGTGGGACAGGGGGCAGATGGAGACCCAGTACTTC
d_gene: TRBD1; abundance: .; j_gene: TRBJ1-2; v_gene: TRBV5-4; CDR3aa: CASSSWGQGKGYTF; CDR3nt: TGTGCCAGCAGCTCCTGGGGACAGGGCAAGGGCTACACCTTC
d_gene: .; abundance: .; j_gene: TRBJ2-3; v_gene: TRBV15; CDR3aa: CATSRDQGSTDTQYF; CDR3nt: TGTGCCACCAGCAGAGATCAAGGGAGCACAGATACGCAGTATTTT
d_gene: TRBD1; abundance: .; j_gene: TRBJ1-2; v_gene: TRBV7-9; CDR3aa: CASSINPGGANYGYTF; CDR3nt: TGTGCCAGCAGCATAAACCCAGGGGGCGCAAACTATGGCTACACCTTC
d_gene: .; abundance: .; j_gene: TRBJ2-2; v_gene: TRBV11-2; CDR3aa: CASSLRALNTGELFF; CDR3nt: TGTGCCAGCAGCTTACGGGCCCTGAACACCGGGGAGCTGTTTTTT
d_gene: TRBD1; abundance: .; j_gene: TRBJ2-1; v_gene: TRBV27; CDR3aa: CASNYRGSNEQFF; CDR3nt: TGTGCCAGCAATTACAGGGGTAGTAATGAGCAGTTCTTC
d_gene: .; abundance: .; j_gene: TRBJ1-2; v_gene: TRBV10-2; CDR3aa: CASSYLLLRDNYGYTF; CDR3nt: TGCGCCAGCAGTTACCTCCTTCTCCGGGACAATTATGGCTACACCTTC
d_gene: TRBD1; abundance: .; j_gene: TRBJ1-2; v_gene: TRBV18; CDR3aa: CASSPRGQGAGNYGYTF; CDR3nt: TGTGCCAGCTCACCTAGGGGACAGGGGGCCGGAAACTATGGCTACACCTTC
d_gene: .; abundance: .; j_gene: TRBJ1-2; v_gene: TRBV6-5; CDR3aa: CASSYLGLRGGYTF; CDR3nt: TGTGCCAGCAGTTACTTGGGGCTCCGCGGTGGCTACACCTTC
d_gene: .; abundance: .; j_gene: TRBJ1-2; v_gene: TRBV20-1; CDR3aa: CSANSGDGYTF; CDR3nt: TGCAGTGCTAACTCCGGGGATGGCTACACCTTC
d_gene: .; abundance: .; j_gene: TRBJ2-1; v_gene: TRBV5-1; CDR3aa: CASSLDADSYNEQFF; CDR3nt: TGCGCCAGCAGCTTGGATGCGGATTCCTACAATGAGCAGTTCTTC
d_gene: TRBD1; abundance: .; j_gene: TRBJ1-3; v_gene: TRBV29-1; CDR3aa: CSVEDDRVGNTIYF; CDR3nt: TGCAGCGTTGAAGACGACAGGGTTGGAAACACCATATATTTT
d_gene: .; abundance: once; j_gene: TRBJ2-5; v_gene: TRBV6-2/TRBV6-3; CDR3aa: CASSDHIRQETQYF; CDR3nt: TGTGCCAGCAGTGATCATATCCGGCAAGAGACCCAGTACTTC
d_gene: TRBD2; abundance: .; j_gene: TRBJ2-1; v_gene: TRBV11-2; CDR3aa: CASSSFGLAGALYNEQFF; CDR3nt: TGTGCCAGCAGCTCTTTCGGACTAGCGGGAGCACTCTACAATGAGCAGTTCTTC
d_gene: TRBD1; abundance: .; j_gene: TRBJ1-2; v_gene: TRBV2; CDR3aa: CATHLRQGGSSYTF; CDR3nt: TGTGCCACCCATCTACGACAGGGTGGATCGAGCTACACCTTC
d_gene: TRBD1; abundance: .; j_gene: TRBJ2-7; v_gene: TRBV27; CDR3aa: CASSFGDTQGEQYF; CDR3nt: TGTGCCAGCAGTTTTGGGGACACACAGGGGGAGCAGTACTTC
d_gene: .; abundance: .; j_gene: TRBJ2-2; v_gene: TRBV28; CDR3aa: CASTTTGTGELFF; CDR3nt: TGTGCCAGCACCACGACTGGCACCGGGGAGCTGTTTTTT
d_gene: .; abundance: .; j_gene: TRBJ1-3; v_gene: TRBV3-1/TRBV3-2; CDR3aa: CASSLSGDGNTIYF; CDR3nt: TGTGCCAGCAGCCTGAGTGGGGATGGAAACACCATATATTTT
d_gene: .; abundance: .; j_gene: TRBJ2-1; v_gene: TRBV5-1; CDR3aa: CASSSGLRNEQFF; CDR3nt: TGCGCCAGCAGCTCAGGACTACGCAATGAGCAGTTCTTC
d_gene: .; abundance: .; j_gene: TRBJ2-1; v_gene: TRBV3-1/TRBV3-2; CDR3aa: CASRESGPYNEQFF; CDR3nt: TGTGCCAGCAGGGAGTCGGGCCCCTACAATGAGCAGTTCTTC
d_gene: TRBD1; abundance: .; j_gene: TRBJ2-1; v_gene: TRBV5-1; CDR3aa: CASSSPGQGILSSYNEQFF; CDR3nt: TGCGCCAGCAGCTCACCGGGACAGGGTATCTTGAGCTCCTACAATGAGCAGTTCTTC
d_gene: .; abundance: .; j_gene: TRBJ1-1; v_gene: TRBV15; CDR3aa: CATSSLGGDTEAFF; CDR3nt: TGTGCCACCAGCAGCCTGGGGGGGGACACTGAAGCTTTCTTT
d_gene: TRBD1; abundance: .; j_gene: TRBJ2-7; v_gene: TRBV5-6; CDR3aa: CASSPGTGRVSYEQYF; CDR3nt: TGTGCCAGCAGCCCAGGGACAGGGAGAGTATCCTACGAGCAGTACTTC
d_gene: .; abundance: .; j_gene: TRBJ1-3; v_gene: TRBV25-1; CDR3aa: CASSPSGRGARGNTIYF; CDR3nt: TGTGCCAGCAGTCCCTCAGGGAGGGGGGCGAGGGGAAACACCATATATTTT
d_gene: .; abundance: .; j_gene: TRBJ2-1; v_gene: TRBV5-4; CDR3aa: CASSLGLASYNEQFF; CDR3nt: TGTGCCAGCAGCTTGGGCCTAGCGTCCTACAATGAGCAGTTCTTC
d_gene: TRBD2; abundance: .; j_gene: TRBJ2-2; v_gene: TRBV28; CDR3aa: CASNPPGVAGYTGELFF; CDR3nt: TGTGCCAGCAATCCCCCTGGGGTAGCGGGATACACCGGGGAGCTGTTTTTT
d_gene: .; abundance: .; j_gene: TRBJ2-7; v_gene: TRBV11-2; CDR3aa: CASSLDAGTAGEQYF; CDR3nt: TGTGCCAGCAGCTTAGATGCGGGGACAGCCGGCGAGCAGTACTTC
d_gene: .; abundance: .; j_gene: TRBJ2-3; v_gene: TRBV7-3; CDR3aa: CASSTASGSTDTQYF; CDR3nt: TGTGCCAGCAGCACCGCAAGCGGGAGCACAGATACGCAGTATTTT
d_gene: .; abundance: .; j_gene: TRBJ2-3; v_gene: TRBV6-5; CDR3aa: CASSYSNRNTDTQYF; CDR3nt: TGTGCCAGCAGTTACTCGAACCGGAACACAGATACGCAGTATTTT